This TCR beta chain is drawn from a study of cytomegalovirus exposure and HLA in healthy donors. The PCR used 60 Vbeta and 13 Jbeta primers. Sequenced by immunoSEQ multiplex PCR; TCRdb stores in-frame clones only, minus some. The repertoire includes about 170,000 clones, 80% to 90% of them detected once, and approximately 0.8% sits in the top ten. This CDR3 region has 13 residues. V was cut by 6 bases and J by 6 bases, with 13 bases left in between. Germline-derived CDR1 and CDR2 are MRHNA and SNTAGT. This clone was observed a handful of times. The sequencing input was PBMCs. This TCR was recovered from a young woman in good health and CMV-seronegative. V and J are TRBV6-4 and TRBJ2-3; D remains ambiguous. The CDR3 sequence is CASSERGYDTQYF. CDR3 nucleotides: TGTGCCAGCAGCGAGCGTGGGTATGATACGCAGTATTTT.